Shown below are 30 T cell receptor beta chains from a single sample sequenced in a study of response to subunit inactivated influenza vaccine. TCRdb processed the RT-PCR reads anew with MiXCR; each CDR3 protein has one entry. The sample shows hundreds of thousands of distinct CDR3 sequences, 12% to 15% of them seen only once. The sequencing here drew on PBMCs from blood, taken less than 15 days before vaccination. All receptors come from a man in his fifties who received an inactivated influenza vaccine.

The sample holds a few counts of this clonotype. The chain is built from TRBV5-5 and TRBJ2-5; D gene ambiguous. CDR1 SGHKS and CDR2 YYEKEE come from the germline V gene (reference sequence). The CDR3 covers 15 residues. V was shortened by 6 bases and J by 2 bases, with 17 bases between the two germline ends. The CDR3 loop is CASTFTGWRQETQYF. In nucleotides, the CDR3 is TGTGCCAGCACCTTTACTGGTTGGCGGCAAGAGACCCAGTACTTC.

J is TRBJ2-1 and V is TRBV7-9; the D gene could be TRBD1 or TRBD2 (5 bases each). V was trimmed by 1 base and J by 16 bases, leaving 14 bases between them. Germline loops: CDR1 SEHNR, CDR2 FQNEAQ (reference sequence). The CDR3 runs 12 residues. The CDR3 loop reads CASSLVVRDLFF. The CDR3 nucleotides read TGTGCCAGCAGCTTAGTGGTACGGGACCTCTTCTTC.

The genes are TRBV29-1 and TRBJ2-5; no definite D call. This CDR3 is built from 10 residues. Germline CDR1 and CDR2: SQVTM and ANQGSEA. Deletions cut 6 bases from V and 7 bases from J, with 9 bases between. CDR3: CSVNSRTQYF. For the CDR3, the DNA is TGCAGCGTGAATTCCAGGACCCAGTACTTC.

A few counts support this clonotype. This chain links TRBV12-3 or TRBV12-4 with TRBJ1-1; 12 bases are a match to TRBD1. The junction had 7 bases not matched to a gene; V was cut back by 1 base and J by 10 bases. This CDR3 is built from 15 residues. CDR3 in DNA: TGTGCCAGCAGTTTAGTAGGGACAGGGGGCGCGGGAGCTTTCTTT. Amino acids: CASSLVGTGGAGAFF.

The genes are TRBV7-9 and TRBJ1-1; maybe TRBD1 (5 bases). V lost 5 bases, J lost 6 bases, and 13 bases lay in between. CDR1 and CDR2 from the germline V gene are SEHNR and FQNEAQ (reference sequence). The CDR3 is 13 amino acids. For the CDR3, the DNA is TGTGCCAGCAGCCACGGGACTAACCCTGAAGCTTTCTTT. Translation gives CASSHGTNPEAFF.

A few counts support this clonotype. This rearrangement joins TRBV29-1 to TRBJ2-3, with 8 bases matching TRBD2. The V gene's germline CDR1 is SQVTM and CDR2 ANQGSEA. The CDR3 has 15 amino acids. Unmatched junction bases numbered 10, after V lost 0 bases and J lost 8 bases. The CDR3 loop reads CSVEDLGGLAGTQYF. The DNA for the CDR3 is TGCAGCGTTGAAGATCTTGGTGGTCTAGCGGGTACGCAGTATTTT.

This CDR3 is CSGATGTGVGETQYF. CDR3 DNA: TGCAGCGGCGCAACCGGGACAGGGGTGGGAGAGACCCAGTACTTC. This chain uses TRBV29-1 with TRBJ2-5, with 10 bases aligning to TRBD1. Germline lookup yields CDR1 SQVTM and CDR2 ANQGSEA. Trimming at V came to 7 bases and at J to 4 bases, leaving 12 bases not matched to a gene. The CDR3 extends over 15 amino acids.

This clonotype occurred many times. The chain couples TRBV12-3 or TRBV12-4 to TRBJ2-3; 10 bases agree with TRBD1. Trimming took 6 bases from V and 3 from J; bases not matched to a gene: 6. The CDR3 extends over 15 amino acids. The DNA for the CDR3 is TGTGCCAGCAGCCCGGACAGGGGGATGACAGATACGCAGTATTTT. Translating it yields CASSPDRGMTDTQYF.

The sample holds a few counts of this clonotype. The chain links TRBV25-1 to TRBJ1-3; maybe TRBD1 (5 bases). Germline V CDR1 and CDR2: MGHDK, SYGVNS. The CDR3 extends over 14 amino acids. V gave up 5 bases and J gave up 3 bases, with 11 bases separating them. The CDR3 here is CASSKVGDGNTIYF. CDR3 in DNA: TGTGCCAGCAGTAAAGTAGGGGATGGAAACACCATATATTTT.

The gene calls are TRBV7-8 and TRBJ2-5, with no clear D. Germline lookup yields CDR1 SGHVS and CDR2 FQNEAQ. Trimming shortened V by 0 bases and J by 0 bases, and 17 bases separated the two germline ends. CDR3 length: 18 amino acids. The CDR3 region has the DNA TGTGCCAGCAGCTTAGCGCCCCCCGGGCAGCTGTACCAAGAGACCCAGTACTTC. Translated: CASSLAPPGQLYQETQYF.

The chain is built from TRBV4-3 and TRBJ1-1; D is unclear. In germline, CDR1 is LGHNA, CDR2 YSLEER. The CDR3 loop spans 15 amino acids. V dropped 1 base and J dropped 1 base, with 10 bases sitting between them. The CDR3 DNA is TGCGCCAGCAGCCAAGGATGGCAGGCGAACACTGAAGCTTTCTTT. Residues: CASSQGWQANTEAFF.

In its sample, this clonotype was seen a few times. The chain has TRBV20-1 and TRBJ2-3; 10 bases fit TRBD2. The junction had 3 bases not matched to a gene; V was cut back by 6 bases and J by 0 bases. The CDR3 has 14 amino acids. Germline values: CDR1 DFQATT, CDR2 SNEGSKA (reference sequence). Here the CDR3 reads CSAKAGGSTDTQYF. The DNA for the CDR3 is TGCAGTGCCAAAGCGGGAGGGAGCACAGATACGCAGTATTTT.

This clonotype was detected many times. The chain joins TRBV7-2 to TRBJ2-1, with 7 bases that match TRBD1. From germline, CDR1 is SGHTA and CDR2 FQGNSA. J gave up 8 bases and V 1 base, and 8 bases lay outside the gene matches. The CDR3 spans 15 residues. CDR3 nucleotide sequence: TGTGCCAGCAGCTTAGTGGGACAGTATGTATATGAGCAGTTCTTC. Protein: CASSLVGQYVYEQFF.

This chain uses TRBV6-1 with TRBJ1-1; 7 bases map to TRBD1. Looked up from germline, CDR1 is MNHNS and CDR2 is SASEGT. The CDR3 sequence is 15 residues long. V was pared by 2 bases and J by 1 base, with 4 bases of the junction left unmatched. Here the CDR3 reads CASSERDRWNTEAFF. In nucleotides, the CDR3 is TGTGCCAGCAGTGAAAGGGACAGATGGAACACTGAAGCTTTCTTT.

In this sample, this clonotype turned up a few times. In nucleotides, the CDR3 is TGCGCCAGCAGCCAAGATATAAGACTAGCGGGGGGTAATGAGCAGTTCTTC. Translation gives CASSQDIRLAGGNEQFF. The chain couples TRBV4-1 to TRBJ2-1, with 13 bases aligning to TRBD2. Trimming cost V 0 bases and J 7 bases; bases outside gene matches: 6. The germline CDR1 and CDR2 sequences are MGHRA and YSYEKL. The CDR3 loop spans 17 amino acids.

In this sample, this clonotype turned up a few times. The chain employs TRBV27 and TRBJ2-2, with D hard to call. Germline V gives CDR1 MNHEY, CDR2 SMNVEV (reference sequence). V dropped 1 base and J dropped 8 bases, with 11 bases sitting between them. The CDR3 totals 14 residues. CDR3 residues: CASSLLVSGGELFF. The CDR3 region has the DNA TGTGCCAGCAGTTTATTGGTCAGTGGTGGGGAGCTGTTTTTT.

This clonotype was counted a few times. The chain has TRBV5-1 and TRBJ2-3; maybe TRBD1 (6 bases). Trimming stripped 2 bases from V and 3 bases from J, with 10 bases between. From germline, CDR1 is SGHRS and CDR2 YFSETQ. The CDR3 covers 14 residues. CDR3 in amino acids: CASSFEGVTDTQYF. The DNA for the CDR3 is TGCGCCAGCAGCTTTGAGGGGGTGACAGATACGCAGTATTTT.

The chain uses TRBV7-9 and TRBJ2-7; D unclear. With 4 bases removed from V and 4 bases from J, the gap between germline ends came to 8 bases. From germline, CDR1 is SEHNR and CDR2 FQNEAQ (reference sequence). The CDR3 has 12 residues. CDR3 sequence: CASSSVTYEQYF. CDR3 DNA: TGTGCCAGCAGCTCCGTAACTTACGAGCAGTACTTC. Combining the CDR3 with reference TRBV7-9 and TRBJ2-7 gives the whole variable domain DTGVSQNPRHKITKRGQNVTFRCDPISEHNRLYWYRQTLGQGPEFLTYFQNEAQLEKSRLLSDRFSAERPKGSFSTLEIQRTEQGDSAMYLCASSSVTYEQYFGPGTRLTVT.

The CDR3, as DNA: TGTGCCAGCAGTTTAGCGCCCGGGACAGGCGCCGAGACCCAGTACTTC. It is translated as CASSLAPGTGAETQYF. The chain employs TRBV12-3 or TRBV12-4 and TRBJ2-5; 8 bases align to TRBD1. CDR3 length: 16 amino acids. V dropped 0 bases and J dropped 5; count of bases not matched to a gene: 8.

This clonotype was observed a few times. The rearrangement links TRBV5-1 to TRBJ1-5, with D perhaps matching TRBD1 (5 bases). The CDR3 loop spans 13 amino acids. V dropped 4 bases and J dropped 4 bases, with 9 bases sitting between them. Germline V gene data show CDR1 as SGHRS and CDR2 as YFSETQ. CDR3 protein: CASSKTGNQPQHF. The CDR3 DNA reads TGCGCCAGCAGCAAAACAGGAAATCAGCCCCAGCATTTT.

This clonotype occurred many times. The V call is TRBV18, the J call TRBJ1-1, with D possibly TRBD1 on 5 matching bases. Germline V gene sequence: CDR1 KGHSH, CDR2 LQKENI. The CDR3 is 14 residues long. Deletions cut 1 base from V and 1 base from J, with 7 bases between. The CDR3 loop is CASSPRGWNTEAFF. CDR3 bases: TGTGCCAGCTCACCACGGGGCTGGAACACTGAAGCTTTCTTT.

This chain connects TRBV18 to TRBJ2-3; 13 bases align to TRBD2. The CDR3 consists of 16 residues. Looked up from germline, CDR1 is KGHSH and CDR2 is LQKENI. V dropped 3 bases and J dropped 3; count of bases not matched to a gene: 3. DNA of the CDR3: TGTGCCAGCTCACCCGGGACTAGCGGGGTTACAGATACGCAGTATTTT. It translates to CASSPGTSGVTDTQYF.

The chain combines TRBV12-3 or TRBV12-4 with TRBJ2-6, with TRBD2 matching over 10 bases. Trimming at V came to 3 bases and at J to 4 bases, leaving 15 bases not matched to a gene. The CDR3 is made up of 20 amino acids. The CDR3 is CASSFIGTSGGAAGANVLTF. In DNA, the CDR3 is TGTGCCAGCAGTTTTATCGGGACGAGCGGGGGGGCGGCCGGGGCCAACGTCCTGACTTTC.

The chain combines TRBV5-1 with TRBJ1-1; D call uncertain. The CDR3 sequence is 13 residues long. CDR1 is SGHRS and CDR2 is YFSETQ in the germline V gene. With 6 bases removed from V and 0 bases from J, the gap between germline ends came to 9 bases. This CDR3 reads CASKEPMNTEAFF. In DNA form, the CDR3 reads TGCGCCAGCAAGGAACCCATGAACACTGAAGCTTTCTTT.

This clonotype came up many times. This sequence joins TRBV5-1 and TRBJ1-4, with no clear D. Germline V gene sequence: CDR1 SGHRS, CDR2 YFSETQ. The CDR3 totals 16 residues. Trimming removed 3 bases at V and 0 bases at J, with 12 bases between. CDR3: CASSSGRTTTNEKLFF. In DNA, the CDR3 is TGCGCCAGCAGCTCCGGACGAACGACAACTAATGAAAAACTGTTTTTT.

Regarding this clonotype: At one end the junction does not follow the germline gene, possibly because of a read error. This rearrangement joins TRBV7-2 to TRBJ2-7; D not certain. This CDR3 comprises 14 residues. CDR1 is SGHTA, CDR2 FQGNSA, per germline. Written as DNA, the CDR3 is TGTGCCGGCAGCTTAGGTCAAGGGATCGGGGAGCAGTACTTC. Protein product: CAGSLGQGIGEQYF.

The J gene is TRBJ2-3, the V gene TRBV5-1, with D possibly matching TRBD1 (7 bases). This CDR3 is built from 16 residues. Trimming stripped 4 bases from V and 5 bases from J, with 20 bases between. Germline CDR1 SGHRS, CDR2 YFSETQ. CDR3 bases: TGCGCCAGCAGCCCCGGACAGGCGAGGAGGGTAGATACGCAGTATTTT. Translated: CASSPGQARRVDTQYF.

CDR3: CSFRTGGPTGELFF. The CDR3 nucleotides are TGCAGCTTTCGGACAGGGGGTCCCACCGGGGAGCTGTTTTTT. J is TRBJ2-2 and V is TRBV29-1; TRBD1 agrees at 10 bases. V was pared by 8 bases and J by 4 bases, with 7 bases of the junction left unmatched. Germline CDR1 is SQVTM and CDR2 is ANQGSEA. This CDR3 has 14 residues.

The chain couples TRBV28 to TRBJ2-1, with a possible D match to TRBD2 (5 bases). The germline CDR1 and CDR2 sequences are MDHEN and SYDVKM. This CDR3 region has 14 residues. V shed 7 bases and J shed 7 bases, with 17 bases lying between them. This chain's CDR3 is CASNWGSVRNEQFF. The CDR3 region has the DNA TGTGCCAGCAATTGGGGTAGCGTGAGGAATGAGCAGTTCTTC.

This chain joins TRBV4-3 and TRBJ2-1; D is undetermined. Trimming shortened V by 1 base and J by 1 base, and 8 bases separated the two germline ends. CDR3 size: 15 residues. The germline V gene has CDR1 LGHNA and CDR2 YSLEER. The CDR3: CASSQGSVSYNEQFF. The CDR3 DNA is TGCGCCAGCAGCCAAGGGTCAGTTTCCTACAATGAGCAGTTCTTC.